Presented here are 16 T cell receptor beta chains from one specimen sequenced in a study of blood T cell repertoires in COVID-19. The assay was immunoSEQ multiplex PCR, and TCRdb's table has in-frame clones only and misses some. The table has 150,000 or so clones, 85% to 90% seen once. What was sequenced was peripheral blood. Receptor source: a woman in her sixties or seventies with acute or convalescent COVID-19.

The chain is built from TRBV30 and TRBJ1-3; TRBD1 matches at 8 bases. This CDR3 contains 16 residues. The germline V gene encodes CDR1 GTSNPN and CDR2 SVGIG (reference sequence). Trimming cost V 2 bases and J 9 bases; bases outside gene matches: 15. The CDR3 bases are TGTGCCTGGAGTCCCGGGGGCAGGGGGCAAGGGACCACCATATATTTT. Amino acid sequence: CAWSPGGRGQGTTIYF.

The V call is TRBV6-5, the J call TRBJ2-3, with TRBD2 as a possible D gene (5 bases). The V gene lost 6 bases and the J gene lost 0 bases, with 10 bases spanning the gap. CDR1 and CDR2 (germline): MNHEY, SVGAGI. CDR3 length: 14 residues. The CDR3 DNA reads TGTGCCAGCAGACCCCGGACTAGCACAGATACGCAGTATTTT. Residues: CASRPRTSTDTQYF.

The rearrangement joins TRBV28 to TRBJ2-5; D remains ambiguous. The CDR3 is 15 residues long. The germline gives CDR1 MDHEN, CDR2 SYDVKM. V lost 4 bases and J lost 3, with 15 bases in between. CDR3 DNA sequence: TGTGCCAGCAGTTCTCAGGCCGCTCCGAAAGAGACCCAGTACTTC. It codes for CASSSQAAPKETQYF.

The rearrangement joins TRBV18 to TRBJ2-3; no clear D. This CDR3 has 13 residues. V lost 3 bases and J lost 0, with 4 bases in between. Per germline, CDR1 KGHSH and CDR2 LQKENI. The CDR3 DNA sequence: TGTGCCAGCTCACCCGGTAGCACAGATACGCAGTATTTT. Amino acid sequence: CASSPGSTDTQYF.

The chain employs TRBV3-1 (or the pseudogene TRBV3-2) and TRBJ2-7, with a tentative D call TRBD2 (5 bases). CDR3 size: 13 residues. Trimming cost V 1 base and J 6 bases, with 10 bases left between them. The germline V gene has CDR1 LGHDT and CDR2 YNNKEL (reference sequence). CDR3 DNA sequence: TGTGCCAGCAGCCAAGGGGAGTTCCTCGAGCAGTACTTC. As protein: CASSQGEFLEQYF.

V is TRBV15 and J is TRBJ2-6; 8 bases are shared with TRBD1. V lost 3 bases, J lost 1 base, and 2 bases stayed unmatched. The CDR3 covers 16 residues. Germline V gene lookup returns CDR1 LNHNV and CDR2 YYDKDF (reference sequence). Written as DNA, the CDR3 is TGTGCCACCAGCAGGGGACAGGAGTCTGGGGCCAACGTCCTGACTTTC. It yields the protein CATSRGQESGANVLTF.

This clone was seen a handful of times. The chain joins TRBV6-6 to TRBJ2-5, with a possible D match to TRBD2 (6 bases). Germline assignment: CDR1 MNHNY and CDR2 SVGAGI (reference sequence). Trimming removed 6 bases at V and 5 bases at J, with 10 bases between. The CDR3 is 12 residues long. CDR3 DNA sequence: TGTGCCAGCAGGGGGGAGGTGGAGACCCAGTACTTC. It codes for CASRGEVETQYF.

V is TRBV29-1 and J is TRBJ1-2; D may be TRBD1 (5 bases). The V and J ends lost 3 bases and 4 bases respectively, with 9 bases between them. CDR3 length equals 12 residues. Germline V CDR1 and CDR2: SQVTM, ANQGSEA. CDR3 sequence: CSVDLQGYGYTF. CDR3 bases: TGCAGCGTTGATCTGCAGGGCTATGGCTACACCTTC.

The chain couples TRBV30 to TRBJ1-5; 8 bases are shared with TRBD1. The V gene's germline CDR1 is GTSNPN and CDR2 SVGIG (reference sequence). The V and J ends lost 3 bases and 6 bases, in that order; junction bases with no gene match: 4. The CDR3 extends over 13 amino acids. The DNA for the CDR3 is TGTGCCTGGAGCGCAGGGGGCGTTCAGCCCCAGCATTTT. Its translation is CAWSAGGVQPQHF.

The chain joins TRBV7-9 to TRBJ1-1; 7 bases fit TRBD1. CDR1 and CDR2 from the germline V gene are SEHNR and FQNEAQ (reference sequence). Germline trimming cut 5 bases from V and 0 bases from J; bases unmatched to any gene: 12. The CDR3 is made up of 17 amino acids. CDR3 region: CASSPWDRLRMNTEAFF. The CDR3 DNA reads as TGTGCCAGCAGCCCGTGGGACAGACTCCGGATGAACACTGAAGCTTTCTTT.

The V call is TRBV5-1, the J call TRBJ1-3; 11 bases align to TRBD1. Trimming removed 0 bases from V and 6 bases from J; junction bases left unmatched: 8. CDR1 and CDR2 from the germline V gene are SGHRS and YFSETQ. The CDR3 extends over 17 amino acids. CDR3 DNA sequence: TGCGCCAGCAGCTTGGCCCTTGGACAGGGGGCCCAAAACACCATATATTTT. This sequence encodes CASSLALGQGAQNTIYF.

V is TRBV5-1 and J is TRBJ2-5; D is unclear. CDR1 is SGHRS, CDR2 YFSETQ, per germline. The CDR3 totals 14 residues. V was pared by 0 bases and J by 2 bases, with 8 bases between. The CDR3, as DNA: TGCGCCAGCAGCTTGGATGTATATCAAGAGACCCAGTACTTC. Translated, it gives CASSLDVYQETQYF.

The rearrangement links TRBV18 to TRBJ1-2; D possibly corresponds to TRBD1 (5 bases). Germline V gene sequence: CDR1 KGHSH, CDR2 LQKENI. The CDR3 is 15 amino acids. The V and J ends lost 2 bases and 4 bases respectively, with 14 bases between them. The CDR3 protein is CASSPEARTIYGYTF. For the CDR3, the DNA is TGTGCCAGCTCACCAGAGGCCCGGACAATCTATGGCTACACCTTC.

This chain joins TRBV7-2 and TRBJ2-5; no reliable D call. The CDR3 sequence is 17 residues long. Germline CDR1 SGHTA, CDR2 FQGNSA. Trimming pared 6 bases from V and 1 base from J, leaving 21 bases between. The chain's CDR3 is CASSSYGLPGAQETQYF. The CDR3 DNA is TGTGCCAGCAGTTCTTATGGCCTCCCGGGTGCCCAAGAGACCCAGTACTTC.

The chain recombines TRBV11-3 with TRBJ2-7, with 7 bases fitting TRBD1. Germline-derived CDR1 and CDR2 are SGHNT and YENEEA. The V segment lost 4 bases and the J segment 5 bases; nucleotides outside the gene matches: 8. CDR3 length: 14 residues. This CDR3 is CASSSRQGTNEQYF. The CDR3 DNA sequence: TGTGCCAGCAGCTCTAGACAGGGTACAAACGAGCAGTACTTC. The variable domain in full, completed from reference TRBV11-3 and TRBJ2-7, reads EAGVVQSPRYKIIEKKQPVAFWCNPISGHNTLYWYLQNLGQGPELLIRYENEEAVDDSQLPKDRFSAERLKGVDSTLKIQPAELGDSAVYLCASSSRQGTNEQYFGPGTRLTVT.

The chain couples TRBV7-6 to TRBJ2-4; 9 bases map to TRBD1. This CDR3 has 16 residues. Germline V gene lookup returns CDR1 SGHVS and CDR2 FNYEAQ. V lost 5 bases and J lost 2; bases outside the gene matches: 7. CDR3 sequence: CASSPGQGFTKNIQYF. The CDR3, as DNA: TGTGCCAGCAGCCCAGGACAGGGGTTCACCAAAAACATTCAGTACTTC.